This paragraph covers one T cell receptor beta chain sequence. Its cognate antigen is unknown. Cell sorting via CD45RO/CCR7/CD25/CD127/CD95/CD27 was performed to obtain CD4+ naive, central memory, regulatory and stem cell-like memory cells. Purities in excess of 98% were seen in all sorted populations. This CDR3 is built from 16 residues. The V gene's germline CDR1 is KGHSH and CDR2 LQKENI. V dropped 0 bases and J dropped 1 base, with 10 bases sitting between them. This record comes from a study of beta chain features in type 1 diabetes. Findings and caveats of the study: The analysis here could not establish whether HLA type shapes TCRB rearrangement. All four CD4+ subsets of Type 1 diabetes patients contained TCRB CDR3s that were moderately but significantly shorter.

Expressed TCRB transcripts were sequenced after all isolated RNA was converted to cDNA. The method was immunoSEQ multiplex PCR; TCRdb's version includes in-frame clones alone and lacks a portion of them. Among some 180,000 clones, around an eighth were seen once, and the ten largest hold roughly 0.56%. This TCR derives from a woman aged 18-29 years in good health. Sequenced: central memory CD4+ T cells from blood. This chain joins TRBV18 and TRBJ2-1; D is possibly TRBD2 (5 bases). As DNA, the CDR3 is TGTGCCAGCTCACCACCGGGAGCCGTATCCTACAATGAGCAGTTCTTC. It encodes CASSPPGAVSYNEQFF.